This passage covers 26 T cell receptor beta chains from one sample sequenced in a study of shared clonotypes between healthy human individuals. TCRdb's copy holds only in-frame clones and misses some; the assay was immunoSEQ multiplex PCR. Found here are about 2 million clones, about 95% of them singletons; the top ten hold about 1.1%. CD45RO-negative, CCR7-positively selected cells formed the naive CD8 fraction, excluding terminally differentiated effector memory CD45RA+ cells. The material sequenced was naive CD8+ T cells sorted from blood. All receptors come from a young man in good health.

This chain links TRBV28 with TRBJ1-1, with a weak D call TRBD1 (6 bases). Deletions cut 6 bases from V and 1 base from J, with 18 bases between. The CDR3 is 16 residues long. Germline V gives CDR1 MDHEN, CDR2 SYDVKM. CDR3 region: CASSPLPAGENTEAFF. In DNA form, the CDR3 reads TGTGCCAGCAGCCCTCTCCCTGCAGGGGAGAACACTGAAGCTTTCTTT. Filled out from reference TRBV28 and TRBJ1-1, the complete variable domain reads DVKVTQSSRYLVKRTGEKVFLECVQDMDHENMFWYRQDPGLGLRLIYFSYDVKMKEKGDIPEGYSVSREKKERFSLILESASTNQTSMYLCASSPLPAGENTEAFFGQGTRLTVV.

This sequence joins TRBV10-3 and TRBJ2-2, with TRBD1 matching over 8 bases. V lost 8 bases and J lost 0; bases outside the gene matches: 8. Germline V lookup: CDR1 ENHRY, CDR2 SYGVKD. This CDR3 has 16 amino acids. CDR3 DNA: TGTGCCATCCCTGGAAGGACAGGGACGAACACCGGGGAGCTGTTTTTT. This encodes CAIPGRTGTNTGELFF.

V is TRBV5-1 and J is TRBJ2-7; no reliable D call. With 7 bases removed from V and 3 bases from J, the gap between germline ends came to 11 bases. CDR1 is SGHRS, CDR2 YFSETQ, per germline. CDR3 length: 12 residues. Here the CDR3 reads CASASTLYEQYF. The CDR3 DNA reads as TGCGCCAGCGCCAGCACTCTCTACGAGCAGTACTTC.

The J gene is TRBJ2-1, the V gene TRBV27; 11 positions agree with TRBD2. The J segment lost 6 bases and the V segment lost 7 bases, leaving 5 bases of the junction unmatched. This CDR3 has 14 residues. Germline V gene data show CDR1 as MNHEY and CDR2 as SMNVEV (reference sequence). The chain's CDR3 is CASTLAGGLNEQFF. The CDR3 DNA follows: TGTGCCAGCACCTTAGCGGGAGGGCTCAATGAGCAGTTCTTC.

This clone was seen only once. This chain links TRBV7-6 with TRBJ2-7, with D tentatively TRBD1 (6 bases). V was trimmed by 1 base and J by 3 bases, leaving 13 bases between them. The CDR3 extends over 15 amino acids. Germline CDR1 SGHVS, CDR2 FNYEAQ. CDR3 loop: CASSLEVEGGYEQYF. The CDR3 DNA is TGTGCCAGCAGCTTAGAAGTGGAAGGGGGCTACGAGCAGTACTTC.

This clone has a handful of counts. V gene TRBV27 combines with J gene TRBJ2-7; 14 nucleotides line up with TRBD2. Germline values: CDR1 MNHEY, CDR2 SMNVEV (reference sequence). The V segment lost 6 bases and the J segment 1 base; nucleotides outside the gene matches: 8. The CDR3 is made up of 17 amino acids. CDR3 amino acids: CASRKKTSGGGSYEQYF. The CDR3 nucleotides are TGTGCCAGCAGAAAAAAGACTAGCGGGGGGGGATCCTACGAGCAGTACTTC.

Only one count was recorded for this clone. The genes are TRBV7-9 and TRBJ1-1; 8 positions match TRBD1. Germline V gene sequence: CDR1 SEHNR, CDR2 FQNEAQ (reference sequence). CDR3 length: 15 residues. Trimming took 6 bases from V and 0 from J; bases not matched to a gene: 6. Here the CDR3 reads CASSSWTGLNTEAFF. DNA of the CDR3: TGTGCCAGCAGTTCGTGGACAGGGTTGAACACTGAAGCTTTCTTT.

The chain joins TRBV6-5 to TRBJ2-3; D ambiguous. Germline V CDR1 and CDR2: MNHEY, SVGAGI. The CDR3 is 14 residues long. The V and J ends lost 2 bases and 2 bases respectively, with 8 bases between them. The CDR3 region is CASSYGYVTDTQYF. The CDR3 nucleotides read TGTGCCAGCAGTTACGGATACGTCACAGATACGCAGTATTTT.

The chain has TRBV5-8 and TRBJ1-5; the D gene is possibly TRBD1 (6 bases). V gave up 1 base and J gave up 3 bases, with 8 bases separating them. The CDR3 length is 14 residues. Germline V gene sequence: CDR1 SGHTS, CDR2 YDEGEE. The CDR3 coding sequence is TGTGCCAGCAGCTTGCGACAGGACAATCAGCCCCAGCATTTT. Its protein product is CASSLRQDNQPQHF. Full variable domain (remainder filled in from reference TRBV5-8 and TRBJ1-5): EAGVTQSPTHLIKTRGQQATLRCSPISGHTSVYWYQQALGLGLQFLLWYDEGEERNRGNFPPRFSGRQFPNYSSELNVNALELEDSALYLCASSLRQDNQPQHFGDGTRLSIL.

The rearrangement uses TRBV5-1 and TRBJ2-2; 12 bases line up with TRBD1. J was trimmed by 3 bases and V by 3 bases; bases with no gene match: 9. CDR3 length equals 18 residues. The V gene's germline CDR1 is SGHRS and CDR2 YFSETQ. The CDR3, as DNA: TGCGCCAGCAGCTCAGGGACCCGGGACAGGGGGCACACCGGGGAGCTGTTTTTT. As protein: CASSSGTRDRGHTGELFF.

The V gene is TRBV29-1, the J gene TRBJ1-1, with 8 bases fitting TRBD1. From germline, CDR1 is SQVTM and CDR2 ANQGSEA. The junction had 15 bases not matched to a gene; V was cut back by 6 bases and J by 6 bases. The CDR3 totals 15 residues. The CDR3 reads CSVEPGTGSHAEAFF. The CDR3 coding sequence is TGCAGCGTCGAACCCGGGACAGGATCCCACGCTGAAGCTTTCTTT.

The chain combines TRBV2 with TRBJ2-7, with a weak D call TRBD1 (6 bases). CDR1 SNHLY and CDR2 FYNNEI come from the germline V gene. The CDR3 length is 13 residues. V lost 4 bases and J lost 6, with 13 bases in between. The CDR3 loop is CASSAMTGGEQYF. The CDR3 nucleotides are TGTGCCAGCAGTGCCATGACAGGCGGCGAGCAGTACTTC.

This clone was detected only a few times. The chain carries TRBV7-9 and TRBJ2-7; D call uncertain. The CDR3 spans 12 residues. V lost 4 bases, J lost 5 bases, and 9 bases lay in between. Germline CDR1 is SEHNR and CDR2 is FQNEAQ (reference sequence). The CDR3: CASSSRADEQYF. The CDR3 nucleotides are TGTGCCAGCAGCTCGCGCGCCGACGAGCAGTACTTC.

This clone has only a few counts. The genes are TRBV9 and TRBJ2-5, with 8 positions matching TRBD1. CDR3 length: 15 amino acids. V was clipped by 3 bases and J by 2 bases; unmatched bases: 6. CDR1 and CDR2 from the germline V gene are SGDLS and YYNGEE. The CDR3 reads CASSAYGQGQETQYF. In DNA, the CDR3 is TGTGCCAGCAGCGCCTACGGACAGGGACAAGAGACCCAGTACTTC.

Written as DNA, the CDR3 is TGCGCCAGCAGCTCGACAGGGGGAAGTCACGAGCAGTACTTC. Translating gives CASSSTGGSHEQYF. This chain links TRBV5-1 with TRBJ2-7; the match to TRBD1 covers 9 bases. Germline lookup yields CDR1 SGHRS and CDR2 YFSETQ. The trim removed 3 bases at V and 5 bases at J, leaving 6 bases unmatched. CDR3 length equals 14 residues. Complete variable domain (other parts from reference TRBV5-1 and TRBJ2-7): KAGVTQTPRYLIKTRGQQVTLSCSPISGHRSVSWYQQTPGQGLQFLFEYFSETQRNKGNFPGRFSGRQFSNSRSEMNVSTLELGDSALYLCASSSTGGSHEQYFGPGTRLTVT.

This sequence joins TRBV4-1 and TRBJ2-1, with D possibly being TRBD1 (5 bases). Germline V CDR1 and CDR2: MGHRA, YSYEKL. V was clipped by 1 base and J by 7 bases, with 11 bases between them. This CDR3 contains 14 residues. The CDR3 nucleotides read TGCGCCAGCAGCCAAGCCTCTCCAGGGAATGAGCAGTTCTTC. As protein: CASSQASPGNEQFF.

Written as DNA, the CDR3 is TGCGCCAGCAGCCCTCCCGGAGGGTCCTACGAGCAGTACTTC. Translated: CASSPPGGSYEQYF. V is TRBV10-2 and J is TRBJ2-7; possibly TRBD2 for D (6 bases). Germline V gene sequence: CDR1 WSHSY, CDR2 SAAADI. V was cut by 6 bases and J by 1 base, with 13 bases left in between. This CDR3 region has 14 residues.

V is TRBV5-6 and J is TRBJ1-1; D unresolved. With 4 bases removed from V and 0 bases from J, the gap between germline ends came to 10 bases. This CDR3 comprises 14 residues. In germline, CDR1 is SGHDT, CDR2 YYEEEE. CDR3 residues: CASSPDGVNTEAFF. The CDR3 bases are TGTGCCAGCAGCCCGGACGGAGTGAACACTGAAGCTTTCTTT.

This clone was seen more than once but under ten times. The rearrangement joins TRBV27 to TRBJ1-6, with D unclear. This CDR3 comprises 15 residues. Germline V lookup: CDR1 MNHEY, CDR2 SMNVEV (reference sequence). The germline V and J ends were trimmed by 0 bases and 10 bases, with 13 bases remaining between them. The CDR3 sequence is CASSLSADRGSPLHF. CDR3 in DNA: TGTGCCAGCAGTTTATCTGCGGATAGAGGATCACCCCTCCACTTT.

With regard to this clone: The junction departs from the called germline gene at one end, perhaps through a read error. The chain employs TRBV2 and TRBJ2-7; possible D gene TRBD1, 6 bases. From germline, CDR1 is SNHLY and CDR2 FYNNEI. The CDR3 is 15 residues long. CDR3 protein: CARSEGGTKPYEQYF. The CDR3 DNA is TGTGCCAGAAGTGAAGGTGGGACAAAACCCTACGAGCAGTACTTC.

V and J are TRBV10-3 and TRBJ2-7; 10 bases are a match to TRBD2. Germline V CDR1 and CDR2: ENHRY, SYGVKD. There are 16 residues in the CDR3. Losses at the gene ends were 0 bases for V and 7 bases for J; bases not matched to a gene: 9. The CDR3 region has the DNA TGTGCCATCAGTGAGTCCATGGCTAGCGGGAGTCGGGAGCAGTACTTC. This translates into CAISESMASGSREQYF.

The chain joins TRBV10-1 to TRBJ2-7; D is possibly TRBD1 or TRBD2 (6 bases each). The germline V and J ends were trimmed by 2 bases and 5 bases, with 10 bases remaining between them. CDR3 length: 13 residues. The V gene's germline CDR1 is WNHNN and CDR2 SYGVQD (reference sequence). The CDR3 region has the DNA TGCGCCAGCAGTGAGCCGGGGGCGGACGAGCAGTACTTC. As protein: CASSEPGADEQYF.

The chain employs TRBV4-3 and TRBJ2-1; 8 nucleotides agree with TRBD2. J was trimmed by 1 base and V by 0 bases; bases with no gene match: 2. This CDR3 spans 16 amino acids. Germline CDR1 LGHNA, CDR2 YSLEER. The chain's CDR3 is CASSQDREGSYNEQFF. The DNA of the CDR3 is TGCGCCAGCAGCCAAGATCGGGAGGGTTCCTACAATGAGCAGTTCTTC.

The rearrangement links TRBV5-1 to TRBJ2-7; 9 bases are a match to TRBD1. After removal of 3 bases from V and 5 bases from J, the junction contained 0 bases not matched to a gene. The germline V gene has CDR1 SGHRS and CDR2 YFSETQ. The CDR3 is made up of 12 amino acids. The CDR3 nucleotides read TGCGCCAGCAGCTGGACAGGGGACGAGCAGTACTTC. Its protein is CASSWTGDEQYF.

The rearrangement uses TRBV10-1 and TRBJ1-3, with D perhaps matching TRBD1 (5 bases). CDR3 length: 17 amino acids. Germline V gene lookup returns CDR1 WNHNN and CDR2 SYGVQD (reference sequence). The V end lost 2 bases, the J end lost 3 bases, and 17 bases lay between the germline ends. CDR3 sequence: CASSEGTEGPDGNTIYF. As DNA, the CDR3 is TGCGCCAGCAGTGAGGGGACGGAAGGGCCCGATGGAAACACCATATATTTT.

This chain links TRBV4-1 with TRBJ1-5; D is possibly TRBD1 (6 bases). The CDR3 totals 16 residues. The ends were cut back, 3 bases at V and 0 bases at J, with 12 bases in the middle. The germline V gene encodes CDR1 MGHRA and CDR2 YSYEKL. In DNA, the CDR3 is TGCGCCAGCAGCCAGAGACAGGACCTTAGCAATCAGCCCCAGCATTTT. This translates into CASSQRQDLSNQPQHF.